The 3 T cell receptor beta chains listed next were all sequenced from one sample in a study of blood T cell repertoires in COVID-19. TCRdb's table, derived via immunoSEQ multiplex PCR, lists solely in-frame clones and lacks some. This table holds fewer than 250,000 clones, around four fifths found once. Sequencing used peripheral blood. The receptors derive from a woman in her sixties with active or convalescent COVID-19.

The chain combines TRBV7-9 with TRBJ1-6, with 9 nucleotides matching TRBD1. The V gene's germline CDR1 is SEHNR and CDR2 FQNEAQ (reference sequence). The CDR3 totals 14 residues. Trimming at V came to 4 bases and at J to 10 bases, leaving 5 bases not matched to a gene. CDR3 sequence (DNA): TGTGCCAGCAGCTCGGGACAGGGTTACTCACCCCTCCACTTT. Translating it yields CASSSGQGYSPLHF.

The chain uses TRBV11-3 and TRBJ2-3; TRBD1 is a possible D gene (5 bases). There are 13 residues in the CDR3. Per the germline V gene, CDR1 is SGHNT and CDR2 is YENEEA. The germline V and J ends were trimmed by 10 bases and 2 bases, with 13 bases remaining between them. CDR3 sequence: CAISTEITDTQYF. The CDR3 DNA follows: TGTGCCATTTCGACAGAAATCACAGATACGCAGTATTTT.

In regard to this clone: An end of the junction does not agree with germline; a read error may underlie this. The V and J genes are TRBV3-1 (or the pseudogene TRBV3-2) and TRBJ2-5, with 7 bases fitting TRBD1. The CDR3 covers 15 residues. Germline lookup yields CDR1 LGHDT and CDR2 YNNKEL (reference sequence). Written as DNA, the CDR3 is TGTGCCAGCAGTCCTGGTGGACAGGTCCAAGGGACCCAGTACTTC. As protein: CASSPGGQVQGTQYF.